The present TCR beta chain was sequenced within a study of T cell repertoires in cytomegalovirus infection. Study information: TCR beta signatures that were public indicated CMV infection and matching HLA type.

CDR1 LGHNA and CDR2 YSLEER come from the germline V gene. Trimming at V came to 2 bases and at J to 12 bases, leaving 3 bases not matched to a gene. The CDR3 extends over 13 amino acids. MiXCR was run by TCRdb on the reads, yielding one entry per CDR3 protein. The table shows around 100,000 distinct CDR3 sequences, with approximately 17% occurring only once. Study-level findings and limits: CMV carriers with the relevant HLA were identified by cumulative public TCR beta family frequency. HLA-C-restricted CMV clonotypes gave the most frequent clonotype in two of eight donors.

As for this clonotype: Its antigen is undetermined.

The chain couples TRBV4-3 to TRBJ2-1, with 11 bases aligning to TRBD2. The origin of this receptor is a human donor in good health (CMV status not recorded). Some clones in this sample may be carry-over from other donors' samples. The sample comprised PBMCs. In DNA form, the CDR3 reads TGCGCCAGCAGCCAAAACCTAGCGGGGGGGCAGTTCTTC. This sequence encodes CASSQNLAGGQFF.